This entry lists 29 T cell receptor beta chains sequenced from one sample in a study of CD8 T cells in ankylosing spondylitis. TCRdb recomputed calls from the 5' RACE reads with MiXCR, one row per CDR3 protein. The sample contains about 240,000 distinct CDR3 sequences, roughly 10% of which appear only once. What was sequenced was blood, either unsorted or a sorted T cell fraction (not recorded which). All receptors come from a male donor with ankylosing spondylitis or in good health (not recorded which).

V usage is TRBV3-1 and J usage is TRBJ2-1, with 8 bases fitting TRBD2. The CDR3 totals 15 residues. The trim removed 3 bases at V and 2 bases at J, leaving 3 bases unmatched. Looked up from germline, CDR1 is LGHDT and CDR2 is YNNKEL (reference sequence). CDR3 DNA sequence: TGTGCCAGCAGCCACCGCGGGAGGACCTACAATGAGCAGTTCTTC. It yields the protein CASSHRGRTYNEQFF.

This clonotype was recorded at least ten times. V is TRBV5-1 and J is TRBJ2-7; no reliable D call. Trimming removed 0 bases at V and 6 bases at J, with 13 bases between. The CDR3 length is 14 residues. CDR1 SGHRS and CDR2 YFSETQ come from the germline V gene. The DNA of the CDR3 is TGCGCCAGCAGCTTGGACCCCAACTCCCGCGAGCAGTACTTC. Translating it yields CASSLDPNSREQYF.

This clonotype was seen repeatedly, ten times or more. The chain employs TRBV20-1 and TRBJ2-2; 7 nucleotides align to TRBD1. Germline V gene data show CDR1 as DFQATT and CDR2 as SNEGSKA (reference sequence). V gave up 1 base and J gave up 4 bases; unmatched junction bases: 6. The CDR3 extends over 15 amino acids. CDR3 coding DNA: TGCAGTGCTAGAGTCCCGACAGGGTCCACCGGGGAGCTGTTTTTT. As protein: CSARVPTGSTGELFF.

This chain joins TRBV5-5 and TRBJ1-2; D may be TRBD1 (5 bases). V gave up 6 bases and J gave up 4 bases, with 16 bases separating them. CDR3 size: 14 residues. Germline V CDR1 and CDR2: SGHKS, YYEKEE (reference sequence). The CDR3 coding sequence is TGTGCCAGCACCAACCCGGCAGGGATCTATGGCTACACCTTC. As protein: CASTNPAGIYGYTF.

In this sample, this clonotype turned up many times. The V gene is TRBV6-5, the J gene TRBJ1-1; 8 bases align to TRBD1. Losses at the gene ends were 2 bases for V and 5 bases for J; bases not matched to a gene: 4. Germline V gene sequence: CDR1 MNHEY, CDR2 SVGAGI. The CDR3 runs to 14 residues. The CDR3: CASSYKGQGTEAFF. CDR3 coding DNA: TGTGCCAGCAGTTACAAAGGACAGGGAACTGAAGCTTTCTTT.

Only a few counts were recorded for this clonotype. The chain has TRBV12-3 or TRBV12-4 and TRBJ2-2; maybe TRBD2 (6 bases). Trimming shortened V by 6 bases and J by 13 bases, and 21 bases separated the two germline ends. The CDR3 has 14 residues. Here the CDR3 DNA reads TGTGCCAGCAGACAACCTGGACTAAGAGGCGGGCTGTTTTTT. This encodes CASRQPGLRGGLFF.

This clonotype was picked up a small number of times. This chain connects TRBV6-1 to TRBJ2-1; TRBD2 agrees at 14 bases. This CDR3 has 17 amino acids. Germline CDR1 is MNHNS and CDR2 is SASEGT. With 7 bases clipped from V and 0 bases from J, the junction kept 5 bases outside the gene matches. The CDR3 protein is CASKGTSGGSSYNEQFF. CDR3 nucleotides: TGTGCCAGCAAAGGGACTAGCGGGGGAAGCTCCTACAATGAGCAGTTCTTC.

This clonotype has just a few counts. V usage is TRBV19 and J usage is TRBJ2-5; 7 bases line up with TRBD2. CDR3 length equals 14 residues. The germline V gene has CDR1 LNHDA and CDR2 SQIVND (reference sequence). The V gene end was trimmed by 4 bases and the J gene end by 5 bases; junction bases not matched to a gene: 7. CDR3 bases: TGTGCCAGTAGTACCGGGGGGAGACAGGAGACCCAGTACTTC. Translation: CASSTGGRQETQYF.

This clonotype occurred many times. The CDR3 nucleotides read TGTGCCAGCAGCGTGTCAGGGGGGCCCTACAATGAGCAGTTCTTC. It encodes CASSVSGGPYNEQFF. The chain couples TRBV9 to TRBJ2-1; D possibly corresponds to TRBD1 (7 bases). V shed 2 bases and J shed 2 bases, with 11 bases lying between them. Germline loops: CDR1 SGDLS, CDR2 YYNGEE. This CDR3 spans 15 amino acids.

This clonotype was counted only a few times. The chain employs TRBV28 and TRBJ2-2; 8 bases are shared with TRBD2. Germline V gives CDR1 MDHEN, CDR2 SYDVKM. The CDR3 runs to 14 residues. V was pared by 6 bases and J by 5 bases, with 5 bases of the junction left unmatched. The CDR3 nucleotides read TGTGCCAGCAGGACAGCGGGAGCTACCGGGGAGCTGTTTTTT. The encoded protein is CASRTAGATGELFF. Looking up the rest from reference TRBV28 and TRBJ2-2 gives the full variable domain: DVKVTQSSRYLVKRTGEKVFLECVQDMDHENMFWYRQDPGLGLRLIYFSYDVKMKEKGDIPEGYSVSREKKERFSLILESASTNQTSMYLCASRTAGATGELFFGEGSRLTVL.

In this sample, this clonotype turned up a few times. This rearrangement joins TRBV11-2 to TRBJ2-5, with D uncertain. The length of the CDR3 is 13 residues. Germline V gene data show CDR1 as SGHAT and CDR2 as FQNNGV. V was clipped by 2 bases and J by 5 bases, with 9 bases between them. CDR3: CASSLSIRETQYF. The CDR3 DNA follows: TGTGCCAGCAGCTTATCTATTCGGGAGACCCAGTACTTC.

This clonotype has just a few counts. The chain combines TRBV11-2 with TRBJ2-5; TRBD1 might be the D (5 bases). Germline V gives CDR1 SGHAT, CDR2 FQNNGV. V lost 5 bases, J lost 4 bases, and 26 bases lay in between. The CDR3 loop spans 18 amino acids. CDR3: CASSQPGRRLGVGETQYF. In DNA form, the CDR3 reads TGTGCCAGCAGCCAACCCGGACGGCGGCTAGGGGTAGGAGAGACCCAGTACTTC.

This clonotype has a count of ten or more. The rearrangement links TRBV5-1 to TRBJ2-7; TRBD2 matches at 8 bases. Germline V gene sequence: CDR1 SGHRS, CDR2 YFSETQ. The trim removed 4 bases at V and 5 bases at J, leaving 8 bases unmatched. There are 14 residues in the CDR3. CDR3 DNA: TGCGCCAGCAGCCTGGGACTAGAATTCCACGAGCAGTACTTC. This sequence encodes CASSLGLEFHEQYF.

This clonotype appeared many times. The gene calls are TRBV20-1 and TRBJ2-3, with D uncertain. The CDR3 covers 16 residues. V lost 6 bases and J lost 0, with 19 bases in between. The germline CDR1 and CDR2 sequences are DFQATT and SNEGSKA (reference sequence). CDR3 amino acids: CSAHLLNHRSTDTQYF. CDR3 in DNA: TGCAGTGCCCACCTCCTTAATCATCGAAGCACAGATACGCAGTATTTT.

This clonotype has a count of ten or more. The chain links TRBV10-3 to TRBJ2-7; the match to TRBD1 covers 7 bases. V lost 3 bases to trimming and J lost 2 bases; unmatched junction nucleotides: 4. In germline, CDR1 is ENHRY, CDR2 SYGVKD. CDR3 size: 14 residues. The CDR3 DNA reads as TGTGCCATCAGTGAACAGGGGACCACCTACGAGCAGTACTTC. This encodes CAISEQGTTYEQYF.

Ten or more counts support this clonotype. V is TRBV3-1 and J is TRBJ2-1, with D perhaps matching TRBD1 (6 bases). The CDR3 sequence is 15 residues long. The germline gives CDR1 LGHDT, CDR2 YNNKEL (reference sequence). Trimming left V 0 bases short and J 2 bases short, with 8 bases between. The CDR3 nucleotides read TGTGCCAGCAGCCAAGAGGGGGCGACCTACAATGAGCAGTTCTTC. Translating it yields CASSQEGATYNEQFF.

This clonotype was found a few times. The V and J genes are TRBV4-2 and TRBJ2-4; tentatively, D is TRBD2 (6 bases). Trimming took off 0 bases at V and 0 bases at J, with 12 bases between the two ends. Germline CDR1 and CDR2: LGHNA and YNFKEQ. CDR3 length equals 17 residues. The CDR3 sequence is CASSQDLRGVAKNIQYF. CDR3 coding DNA: TGTGCCAGCAGCCAAGATCTGCGGGGAGTAGCCAAAAACATTCAGTACTTC.

The chain couples TRBV3-1 to TRBJ2-2; TRBD2 matches at 9 bases. Germline V gene lookup returns CDR1 LGHDT and CDR2 YNNKEL (reference sequence). The trim removed 1 base at V and 5 bases at J, leaving 14 bases unmatched. This CDR3 spans 19 amino acids. The CDR3 here is CASSQGGDRWLAGTGELFF. The CDR3 region has the DNA TGTGCCAGCAGCCAAGGCGGAGATAGATGGCTAGCGGGAACCGGGGAGCTGTTTTTT.

The sample holds many counts of this clonotype. V gene TRBV4-2 combines with J gene TRBJ1-1; possible D gene TRBD1, 5 bases. Trimming left V 1 base short and J 10 bases short, with 25 bases between. CDR1 and CDR2 (germline): LGHNA, YNFKEQ. CDR3 size: 17 residues. The CDR3: CASSQGGFRDRDFGAFF. The CDR3 nucleotides are TGTGCCAGCAGCCAAGGGGGGTTTCGTGATCGGGACTTCGGAGCTTTCTTT.

The chain has TRBV7-2 and TRBJ2-7; D gene unclear. V was pared by 1 base and J by 6 bases, with 4 bases between. This CDR3 has 11 amino acids. Germline lookup yields CDR1 SGHTA and CDR2 FQGNSA. CDR3 nucleotides: TGTGCCAGCAGCTTAGTCTCCGAGCAGTACTTC. Translation: CASSLVSEQYF.

This clonotype showed up many times. The chain joins TRBV5-1 to TRBJ2-5; D possibly corresponds to TRBD2 (6 bases). The CDR3 totals 16 residues. Trimming stripped 1 base from V and 2 bases from J, with 15 bases between. Germline-derived CDR1 and CDR2 are SGHRS and YFSETQ. The CDR3 loop is CASSLPGLSIQETQYF. The CDR3 DNA reads TGCGCCAGCAGCTTGCCGGGACTTTCAATTCAAGAGACCCAGTACTTC.

The chain recombines TRBV28 with TRBJ2-5; 10 bases align to TRBD1. This CDR3 region has 15 residues. CDR1 is MDHEN, CDR2 SYDVKM, per germline. The V segment lost 7 bases and the J segment 5 bases; nucleotides outside the gene matches: 10. The CDR3 reads CASISAGQGFETQYF. The CDR3 bases are TGTGCCAGCATCTCGGCGGGACAGGGGTTTGAGACCCAGTACTTC.

To note about this clonotype: No conserved phenylalanine or tryptophan ends this CDR3, so it is likely a read error. This chain links TRBV20-1 with TRBJ2-7, with a possible D match to TRBD2 (5 bases). The CDR3 is 12 amino acids. CDR1 and CDR2 from the germline V gene are DFQATT and SNEGSKA (reference sequence). V was pared by 8 bases and J by 7 bases, with 18 bases between. CDR3 sequence: CSLQVPRLEQYL. CDR3 nucleotide sequence: TGCAGTCTCCAGGTCCCGCGACTAGAGCAGTACCTC.

This clonotype was picked up a small number of times. J is TRBJ2-1 and V is TRBV20-1, with unresolved D. Germline-derived CDR1 and CDR2 are DFQATT and SNEGSKA (reference sequence). Trimming cost V 1 base and J 8 bases, with 24 bases left between them. The CDR3 contains 17 residues. The CDR3 here is CSARGAIRPTPWDEQFF. In DNA form, the CDR3 reads TGCAGTGCTAGAGGAGCAATCCGGCCTACCCCCTGGGATGAGCAGTTCTTC.

There are many counts of this clonotype. The chain joins TRBV3-1 to TRBJ1-5; no clear D. Deletions cut 0 bases from V and 7 bases from J, with 13 bases between. The CDR3 loop spans 15 amino acids. Germline V lookup: CDR1 LGHDT, CDR2 YNNKEL (reference sequence). CDR3 sequence: CASSQDARVEQPQHF. DNA of the CDR3: TGTGCCAGCAGCCAAGATGCCCGGGTAGAGCAGCCCCAGCATTTT.

The chain couples TRBV5-6 to TRBJ2-1; perhaps TRBD1 as D (5 bases). Germline V gene sequence: CDR1 SGHDT, CDR2 YYEEEE. The CDR3 has 15 residues. The ends were cut back, 8 bases at V and 0 bases at J, with 15 bases in the middle. The CDR3 is CASSQGQSSYNEQFF. CDR3 bases: TGTGCCAGTAGCCAGGGTCAGAGCTCCTACAATGAGCAGTTCTTC.

Many counts were recorded for this clonotype. The chain joins TRBV5-1 to TRBJ2-7; TRBD2 matches 7 bases. J gave up 0 bases and V 4 bases, and 7 bases lay outside the gene matches. Germline V gives CDR1 SGHRS, CDR2 YFSETQ. The CDR3 has 15 residues. The CDR3 DNA is TGCGCCAGCAGCCCCCGGGGGGAGCTCTCCTACGAGCAGTACTTC. This encodes CASSPRGELSYEQYF.

This clonotype came up many times. The chain employs TRBV4-2 and TRBJ2-5; D remains unclear. Trimming removed 7 bases at V and 5 bases at J, with 17 bases between. The CDR3 spans 14 residues. Germline V gene lookup returns CDR1 LGHNA and CDR2 YNFKEQ. CDR3 DNA sequence: TGTGCCAGCACCGCAATGTTCCTAGGGGAGACCCAGTACTTC. It is translated as CASTAMFLGETQYF.

The CDR3 DNA sequence: TGCGCCAGCACTAGGGACGCACAGAACACCGGGGAGCTGTTTTTT. It codes for CASTRDAQNTGELFF. The gene calls are TRBV5-1 and TRBJ2-2; possibly TRBD1 or TRBD2 for D (5 bases each). Germline V gene data show CDR1 as SGHRS and CDR2 as YFSETQ. Trimming shortened V by 6 bases and J by 1 base, and 13 bases separated the two germline ends. This CDR3 contains 15 residues.